Detailed here is one TCR beta chain. Its specificity is not known. Here immunoSEQ multiplex PCR was the method, and the copy in TCRdb shows in-frame clones only, minus some. The sample has some 2 million clones, about 94% seen once. The sample belongs to a study of shared clonotypes between healthy human individuals. Naive CD8 isolation took CD45RO-negative cells positively selected for CCR7 and excluded terminally differentiated effector memory CD45RA+ cells. Those who donated, Caucasian adults without exception, all lived in Nashville, Tennessee. V dropped 8 bases and J dropped 1 base, with 5 bases sitting between them. The CDR3 runs 12 residues. The germline V gene has CDR1 SEHNR and CDR2 FQNEAQ (reference sequence). Study results and limitations: Between a few donors, naive CD4 clonotypes were shared at a level of about 5%. Sampling was confined to blood; repertoires within tissues likely differ. Generally, estimated richness proved larger in naive subsets than it did in memory subsets.

The specimen sequenced was naive CD8+ T cells sorted from blood. The gene calls are TRBV7-9 and TRBJ2-2; D gene uncertain. This clonotype was sampled from a man between 18 and 29 years old in good health. CDR3 sequence (DNA): TGTGCCAGCGGCCTGAACACCGGGGAGCTGTTTTTT. As protein: CASGLNTGELFF.